The subject of this entry is one T cell receptor (beta chain). This table comes from immunoSEQ multiplex PCR, and its TCRdb copy is limited to in-frame clones, with some not included. This sample has hundreds of thousands of clones, with 95% to 98% found just once. This specimen comes from a study of shared clonotypes between healthy human individuals. The sample taken for sequencing was naive CD4+ T cells sorted from blood. This sample's subset: CD45RA+ positively selected. This sequence originates from a woman aged 25 to 39 in good health.

The CDR3 loop reads CASLPSAGANVLTF. The CDR3 DNA is TGTGCCTCCCTCCCGAGTGCTGGGGCCAACGTCCTGACTTTC. V is TRBV6-5 and J is TRBJ2-6; D is unresolved. Germline lookup yields CDR1 MNHEY and CDR2 SVGAGI. V lost 11 bases and J lost 2, with 13 bases in between. The CDR3 covers 14 residues.